The source of this TCR beta chain is a study of long-term antiretroviral therapy in people with HIV. Study conclusions and caveats: Diversity went up after ART and still fell short of transplant donor controls.

Samples were assayed with immunoSEQ v3.0 at survey level. The assay was immunoSEQ multiplex PCR, and TCRdb's table has in-frame clones only and misses some. This table holds about 21,000 clones, 75% to 95% found once. To note about this clone: What it binds is unknown.

Germline CDR1 SEHNR, CDR2 FQNEAQ (reference sequence). The J segment lost 5 bases and the V segment lost 5 bases, leaving 6 bases of the junction unmatched. The CDR3 totals 14 residues. This TCR was recovered from a woman aged 25-40 years with HIV. The sample here was unsorted PBMCs, taken 4.4 years before starting antiretroviral therapy. The chain couples TRBV7-9 to TRBJ2-5, with 9 nucleotides matching TRBD1. This CDR3 reads CASSEQGAGETQYF. The CDR3 bases are TGTGCCAGCAGCGAACAGGGGGCAGGGGAGACCCAGTACTTC.